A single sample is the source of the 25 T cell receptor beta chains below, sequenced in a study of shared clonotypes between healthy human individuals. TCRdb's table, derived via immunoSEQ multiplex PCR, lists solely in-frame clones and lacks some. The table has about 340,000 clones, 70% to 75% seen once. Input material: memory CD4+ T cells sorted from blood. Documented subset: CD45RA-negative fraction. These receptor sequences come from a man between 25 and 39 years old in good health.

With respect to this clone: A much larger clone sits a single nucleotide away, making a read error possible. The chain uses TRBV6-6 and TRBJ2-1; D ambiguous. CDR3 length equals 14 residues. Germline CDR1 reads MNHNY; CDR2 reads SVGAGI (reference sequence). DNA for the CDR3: TGTGCCAGCACCCTGGGTAGCAGCTACAATAAGCAGTTCTTC. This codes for CASTLGSSYNKQFF.

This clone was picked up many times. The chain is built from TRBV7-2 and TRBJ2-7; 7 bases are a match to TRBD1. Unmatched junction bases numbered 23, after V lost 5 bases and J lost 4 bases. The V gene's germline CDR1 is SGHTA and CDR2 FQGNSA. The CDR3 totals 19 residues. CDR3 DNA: TGTGCCAGCAGCATTAGGGGACAGCCAGATCCAAAAGCATCATACGAGCAGTACTTC. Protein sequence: CASSIRGQPDPKASYEQYF. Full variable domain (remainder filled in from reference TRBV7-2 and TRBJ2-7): GAGVSQSPSNKVTEKGKDVELRCDPISGHTALYWYRQSLGQGLEFLIYFQGNSAPDKSGLPSDRFSAERTGGSVSTLTIQRTQQEDSAVYLCASSIRGQPDPKASYEQYFGPGTRLTVT.

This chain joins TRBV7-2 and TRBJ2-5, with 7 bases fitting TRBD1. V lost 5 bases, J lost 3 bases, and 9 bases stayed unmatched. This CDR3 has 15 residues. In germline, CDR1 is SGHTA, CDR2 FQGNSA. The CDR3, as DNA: TGTGCCAGCAGCCCGACAGGGTACAATAAAGAGACCCAGTACTTC. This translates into CASSPTGYNKETQYF. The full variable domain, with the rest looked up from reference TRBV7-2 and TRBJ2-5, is GAGVSQSPSNKVTEKGKDVELRCDPISGHTALYWYRQSLGQGLEFLIYFQGNSAPDKSGLPSDRFSAERTGGSVSTLTIQRTQQEDSAVYLCASSPTGYNKETQYFGPGTRLLVL.

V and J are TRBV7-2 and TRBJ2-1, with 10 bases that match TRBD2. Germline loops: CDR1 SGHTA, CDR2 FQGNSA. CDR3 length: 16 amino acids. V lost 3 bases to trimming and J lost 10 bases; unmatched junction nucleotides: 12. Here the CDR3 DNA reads TGTGCCAGCAGCTTGGGATCCGGTGGACTAGCGGAAGAGCAGTTCTTC. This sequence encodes CASSLGSGGLAEEQFF.

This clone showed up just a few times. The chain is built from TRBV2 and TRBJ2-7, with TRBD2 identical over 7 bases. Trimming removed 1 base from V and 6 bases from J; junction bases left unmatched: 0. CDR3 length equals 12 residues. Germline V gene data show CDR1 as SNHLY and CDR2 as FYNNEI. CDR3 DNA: TGTGCCAGCAGTGAAGGCGGGAGCGAGCAGTACTTC. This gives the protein CASSEGGSEQYF.

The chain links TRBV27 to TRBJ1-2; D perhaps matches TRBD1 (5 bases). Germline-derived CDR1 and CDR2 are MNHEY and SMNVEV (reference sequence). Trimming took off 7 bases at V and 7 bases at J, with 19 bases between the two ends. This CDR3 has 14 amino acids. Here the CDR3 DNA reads TGTGCCAGCATTTACAGGTGGGAGGGTAGTGGCTACACCTTC. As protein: CASIYRWEGSGYTF.

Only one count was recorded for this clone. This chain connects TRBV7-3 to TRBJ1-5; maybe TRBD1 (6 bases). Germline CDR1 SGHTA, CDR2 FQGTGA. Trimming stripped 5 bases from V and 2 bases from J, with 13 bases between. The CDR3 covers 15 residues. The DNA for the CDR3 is TGTGCCAGCAGCCTTAAACCAGGGGGCAATCAGCCCCAGCATTTT. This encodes CASSLKPGGNQPQHF.

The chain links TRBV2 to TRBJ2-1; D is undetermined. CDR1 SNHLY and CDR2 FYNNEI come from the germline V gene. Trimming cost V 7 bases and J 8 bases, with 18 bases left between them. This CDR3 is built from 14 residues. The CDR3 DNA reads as TGTGCCAGCACGGTGGGATTCCGCTCGGATGAGCAGTTCTTC. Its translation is CASTVGFRSDEQFF.

This chain's CDR3 is CASSPRTGANEKLFF. CDR3 nucleotide sequence: TGTGCCAGCAGCCCGAGGACAGGGGCTAATGAAAAACTGTTTTTT. The gene calls are TRBV7-2 and TRBJ1-4; 9 bases align to TRBD1. In germline, CDR1 is SGHTA, CDR2 FQGNSA. V gave up 5 bases and J gave up 3 bases; unmatched junction bases: 4. The CDR3 loop spans 15 amino acids.

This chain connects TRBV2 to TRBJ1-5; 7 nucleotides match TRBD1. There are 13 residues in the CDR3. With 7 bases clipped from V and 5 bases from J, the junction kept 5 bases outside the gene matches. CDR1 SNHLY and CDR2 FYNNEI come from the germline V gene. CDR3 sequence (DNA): TGTGCCAGCACCTCCCAGGGGGATCAGCCCCAGCATTTT. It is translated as CASTSQGDQPQHF.

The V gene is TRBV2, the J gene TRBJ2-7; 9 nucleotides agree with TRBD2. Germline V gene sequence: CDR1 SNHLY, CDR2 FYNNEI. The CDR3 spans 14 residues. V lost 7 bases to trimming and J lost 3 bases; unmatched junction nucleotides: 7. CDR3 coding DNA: TGTGCCAGCACCCCGGCGGGAGGGAACTACGAGCAGTACTTC. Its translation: CASTPAGGNYEQYF.

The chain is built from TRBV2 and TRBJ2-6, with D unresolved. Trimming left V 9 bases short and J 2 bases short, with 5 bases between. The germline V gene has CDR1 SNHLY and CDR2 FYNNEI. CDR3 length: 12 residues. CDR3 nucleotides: TGTGCCAGTCGCCCTGGGGCCAACGTCCTGACTTTC. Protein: CASRPGANVLTF.

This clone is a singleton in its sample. The CDR3 coding sequence is TGTGCCAGCAGTGCCGGAGCGGGAGAAGGGTGGGCGTACGAGCAGTACTTC. Its protein is CASSAGAGEGWAYEQYF. This chain links TRBV2 with TRBJ2-7, with 8 bases lining up with TRBD2. The CDR3 is 17 residues long. The germline V gene has CDR1 SNHLY and CDR2 FYNNEI. With V trimmed by 4 bases and J by 4 bases, 15 bases remained unmatched.

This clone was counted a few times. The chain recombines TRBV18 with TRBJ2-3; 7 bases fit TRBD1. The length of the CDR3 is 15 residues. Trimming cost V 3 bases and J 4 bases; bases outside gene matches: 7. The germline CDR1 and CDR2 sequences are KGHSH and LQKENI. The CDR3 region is CASSPQQGQADTQYF. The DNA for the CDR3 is TGTGCCAGCTCACCGCAACAGGGGCAGGCAGATACGCAGTATTTT. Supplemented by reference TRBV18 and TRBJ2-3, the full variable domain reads NAGVMQNPRHLVRRRGQEARLRCSPMKGHSHVYWYRQLPEEGLKFMVYLQKENIIDESGMPKERFSAEFPKEGPSILRIQQVVRGDSAAYFCASSPQQGQADTQYFGPGTRLTVL.

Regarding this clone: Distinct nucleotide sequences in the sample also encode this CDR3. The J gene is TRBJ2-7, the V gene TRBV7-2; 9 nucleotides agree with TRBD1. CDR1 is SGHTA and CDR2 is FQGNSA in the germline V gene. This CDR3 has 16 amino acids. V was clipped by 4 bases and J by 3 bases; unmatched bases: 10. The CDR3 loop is CASSSLNRDRDYEQYF. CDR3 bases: TGTGCCAGCAGCTCGTTAAACCGGGACAGGGACTACGAGCAGTACTTC.

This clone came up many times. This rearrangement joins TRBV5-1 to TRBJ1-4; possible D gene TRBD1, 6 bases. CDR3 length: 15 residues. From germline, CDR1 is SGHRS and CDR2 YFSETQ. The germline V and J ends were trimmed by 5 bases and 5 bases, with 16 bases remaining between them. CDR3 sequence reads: CASSPGANSNEKLFF. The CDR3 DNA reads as TGCGCCAGCAGTCCAGGGGCGAACTCAAATGAAAAACTGTTTTTT.

CDR3 nucleotide sequence: TGTGCCAGCAGTTGGGCCAGCGGGCCCAACACCGGGGAGCTGTTTTTT. Residues: CASSWASGPNTGELFF. This chain links TRBV27 with TRBJ2-2, with D perhaps matching TRBD2 (6 bases). CDR1 is MNHEY and CDR2 is SMNVEV in the germline V gene (reference sequence). V was pared by 4 bases and J by 2 bases, with 14 bases between. The CDR3 sequence is 16 residues long.

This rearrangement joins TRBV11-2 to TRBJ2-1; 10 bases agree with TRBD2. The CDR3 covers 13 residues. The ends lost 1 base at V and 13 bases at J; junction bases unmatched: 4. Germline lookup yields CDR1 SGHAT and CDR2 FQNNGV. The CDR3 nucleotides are TGTGCCAGCAGCTTAGCTAGCGGGAGAAGTCAGTTCTTC. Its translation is CASSLASGRSQFF. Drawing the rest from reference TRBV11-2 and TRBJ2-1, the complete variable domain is EAGVAQSPRYKIIEKRQSVAFWCNPISGHATLYWYQQILGQGPKLLIQFQNNGVVDDSQLPKDRFSAERLKGVDSTLKIQPAKLEDSAVYLCASSLASGRSQFFGPGTRLTVL.

In DNA form, the CDR3 reads TGCGCCAGCAGCCAGACCACCCATGCAACTAATGAAAAACTGTTTTTT. Its protein product is CASSQTTHATNEKLFF. V usage is TRBV4-3 and J usage is TRBJ1-4, with unresolved D. V was shortened by 3 bases and J by 0 bases, with 11 bases between the two germline ends. Per germline, CDR1 LGHNA and CDR2 YSLEER. The CDR3 sequence is 16 residues long.

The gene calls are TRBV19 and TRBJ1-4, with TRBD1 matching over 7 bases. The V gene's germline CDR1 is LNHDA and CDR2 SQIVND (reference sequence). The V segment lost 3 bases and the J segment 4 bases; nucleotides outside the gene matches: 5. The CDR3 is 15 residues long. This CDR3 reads CASSMGQTNNEKLFF. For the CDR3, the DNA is TGTGCCAGTAGTATGGGACAGACAAATAATGAAAAACTGTTTTTT. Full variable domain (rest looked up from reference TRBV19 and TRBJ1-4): DGGITQSPKYLFRKEGQNVTLSCEQNLNHDAMYWYRQDPGQGLRLIYYSQIVNDFQKGDIAEGYSVSREKKESFPLTVTSAQKNPTAFYLCASSMGQTNNEKLFFGSGTQLSVL.

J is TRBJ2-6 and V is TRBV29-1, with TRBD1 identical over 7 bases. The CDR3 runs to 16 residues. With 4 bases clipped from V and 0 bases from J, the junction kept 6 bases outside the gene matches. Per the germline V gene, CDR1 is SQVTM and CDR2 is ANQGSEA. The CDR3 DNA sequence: TGCAGCGTTGTAGGGGACAGTAGCTCTGGGGCCAACGTCCTGACTTTC. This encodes CSVVGDSSSGANVLTF.

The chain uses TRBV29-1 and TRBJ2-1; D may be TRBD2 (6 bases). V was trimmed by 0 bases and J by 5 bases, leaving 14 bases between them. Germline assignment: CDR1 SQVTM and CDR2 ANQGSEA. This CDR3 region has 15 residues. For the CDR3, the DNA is TGCAGCGTTGAAGATCCCGGGGGTAGGGACAATGAGCAGTTCTTC. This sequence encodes CSVEDPGGRDNEQFF.

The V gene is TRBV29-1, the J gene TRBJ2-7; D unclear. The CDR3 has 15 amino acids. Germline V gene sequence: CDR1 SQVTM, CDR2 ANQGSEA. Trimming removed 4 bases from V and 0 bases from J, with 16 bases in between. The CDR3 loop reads CSVATPSDGSYEQYF. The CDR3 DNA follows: TGCAGCGTTGCGACCCCCTCGGACGGCTCCTACGAGCAGTACTTC.

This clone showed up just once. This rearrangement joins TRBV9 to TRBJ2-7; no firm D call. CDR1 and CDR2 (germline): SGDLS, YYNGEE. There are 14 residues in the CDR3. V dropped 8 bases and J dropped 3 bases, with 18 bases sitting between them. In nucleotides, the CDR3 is TGTGCCAGTCCTTTTACCCGGGTCCGCTACGAGCAGTACTTC. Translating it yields CASPFTRVRYEQYF.

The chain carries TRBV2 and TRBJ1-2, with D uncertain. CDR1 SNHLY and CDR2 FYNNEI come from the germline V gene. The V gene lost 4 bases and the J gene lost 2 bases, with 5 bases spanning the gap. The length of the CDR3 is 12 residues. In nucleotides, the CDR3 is TGTGCCAGCAGTGTTACGAACTATGGCTACACCTTC. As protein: CASSVTNYGYTF.